The source of this T cell receptor (beta chain) is a study of blood T cells in healthy people across ages. Study results and caveats: Age brought a roughly linear fall in TCR beta diversity measured per million T cells.

About this clonotype: Its specificity is not known.

V lost 1 base and J lost 5; bases outside the gene matches: 4. Looked up from germline, CDR1 is MGHRA and CDR2 is YSYEKL. The CDR3 totals 15 residues. Through a sample-barcoded 5' primer and a J-beta primer mix, a second PCR was run for 7 to 11 cycles. A single record per CDR3 protein comes from TCRdb applying MiXCR to the 5' RACE reads. This table has 800,000 to 1,000,000 distinct CDR3 sequences, roughly 48% appearing once. The V gene is TRBV4-1, the J gene TRBJ2-3, with TRBD2 identical over 9 bases. The source of this sequence is a man younger than 45 in good health. The material sequenced was blood. The CDR3 region is CASSQVRGGGDTQYF. CDR3 bases: TGCGCCAGCAGCCAAGTGCGGGGGGGTGGAGATACGCAGTATTTT.